A single sample is the source of the 10 T cell receptor beta chains below, sequenced in a study of blood T cell repertoires in COVID-19. This table comes from immunoSEQ multiplex PCR, and its TCRdb copy is limited to in-frame clones, with some not included. This table has hundreds of thousands of clones, 65% to 90% appearing once. Sample: PBMCs or T cells enriched from blood (not recorded which). These receptors all come from a man aged 35-49 years who had recovered from COVID-19.

A remark on this clone: Other DNA sequences within the sample encode an identical CDR3. J is TRBJ2-7 and V is TRBV18, with 12 bases fitting TRBD1. CDR1 and CDR2 (germline): KGHSH, LQKENI. This CDR3 has 14 residues. J gave up 4 bases and V 6 bases, and 4 bases lay outside the gene matches. CDR3 region: CASSLGQGAYEQYF. The CDR3 nucleotides are TGTGCCAGCTCGCTGGGACAGGGGGCGTACGAGCAGTACTTC.

This rearrangement joins TRBV5-1 to TRBJ2-2, with D possibly matching TRBD1 (5 bases). Germline V gives CDR1 SGHRS, CDR2 YFSETQ. This CDR3 spans 14 amino acids. V was clipped by 5 bases and J by 1 base, with 9 bases between them. The chain's CDR3 is CASRSQGNTGELFF. The CDR3 bases are TGCGCCAGCAGGTCCCAGGGGAACACCGGGGAGCTGTTTTTT.

The rearrangement joins TRBV28 to TRBJ2-1, with unresolved D. This CDR3 spans 16 amino acids. With 2 bases removed from V and 8 bases from J, the gap between germline ends came to 19 bases. The germline V gene encodes CDR1 MDHEN and CDR2 SYDVKM. The CDR3 loop is CASSLKMVGRQDEQFF. CDR3 bases: TGTGCCAGCAGTTTAAAAATGGTCGGCCGTCAGGATGAGCAGTTCTTC.

This rearrangement joins TRBV5-1 to TRBJ1-1; D call uncertain. Germline assignment: CDR1 SGHRS and CDR2 YFSETQ. The CDR3 length is 13 residues. The V and J ends lost 2 bases and 1 base respectively, with 6 bases between them. As DNA, the CDR3 is TGCGCCAGCAGCTTAATCTCGAACACTGAAGCTTTCTTT. Translating it yields CASSLISNTEAFF.

V usage is TRBV5-1 and J usage is TRBJ1-2, with unresolved D. CDR1 and CDR2 from the germline V gene are SGHRS and YFSETQ. CDR3 length: 15 residues. V lost 4 bases and J 4 bases, leaving 17 bases between the germline ends. The CDR3 nucleotides read TGCGCCAGCAGCCCTTTGGCTCCAGGCCCCTATGGCTACACCTTC. Its protein product is CASSPLAPGPYGYTF.

The chain employs TRBV7-2 and TRBJ2-5; a possible D gene is TRBD1 (5 bases). Germline V gene data show CDR1 as SGHTA and CDR2 as FQGNSA. This CDR3 is built from 14 residues. The V and J ends lost 5 bases and 0 bases respectively, with 10 bases between them. The CDR3 here is CASSKRQYQETQYF. CDR3 coding DNA: TGTGCCAGCAGCAAGAGACAGTACCAAGAGACCCAGTACTTC.

This rearrangement joins TRBV27 to TRBJ2-5, with a weak D call TRBD2 (6 bases). The CDR3 extends over 13 amino acids. CDR1 is MNHEY, CDR2 SMNVEV, per germline (reference sequence). V was cut by 6 bases and J by 4 bases, with 12 bases left in between. The CDR3 DNA is TGTGCCAGCAGACTAGCCGGGGGAGAGACCCAGTACTTC. This gives the protein CASRLAGGETQYF.

CDR3 sequence (DNA): TGTGCCAGCAGCCCCCGCGTCAATGAGCAGTTCTTC. Its protein product is CASSPRVNEQFF. The chain has TRBV21-1 and TRBJ2-1; the D call of TRBD2 is as the table states it, not checked on the DNA. TRBV21-1 is recorded as a pseudogene. This CDR3 region has 12 residues.

There are a few counts of this clone. J is TRBJ2-7 and V is TRBV27; 10 bases match TRBD2. Germline CDR1 and CDR2: MNHEY and SMNVEV (reference sequence). The trim removed 5 bases at V and 4 bases at J, leaving 8 bases unmatched. The CDR3 runs 15 residues. In DNA, the CDR3 is TGTGCCAGCAGTGATGTAGCGGGGGGAGGGTACGAGCAGTACTTC. Translation gives CASSDVAGGGYEQYF.

The rearrangement uses TRBV19 and TRBJ2-7, with 7 bases identical to TRBD1. Trimming removed 7 bases from V and 7 bases from J; junction bases left unmatched: 13. This CDR3 has 14 residues. The germline gives CDR1 LNHDA, CDR2 SQIVND (reference sequence). CDR3 residues: CASTPRQGVWEQYF. CDR3 nucleotides: TGTGCCAGTACTCCCCGGCAGGGGGTGTGGGAGCAGTACTTC.